This passage covers 9 T cell receptor beta chains from one sample sequenced in a study of Tregs in tolerant kidney transplant recipients. The nonmyeloablative bone marrow transplants came from related graft donors, with transient mixed chimerism. Method: immunoSEQ multiplex PCR; TCRdb's copy keeps in-frame clones and lacks some. This repertoire comprises 6,000 or so clones; its ten largest clones make up around 5.7%. Sequencing used CD4+ T cells from blood (PBMCs), obtained 6 months after the transplant. These receptors were obtained from a human patient who received a combined kidney and bone marrow transplant. The graft donor may account for some of the T cells.

Its frequency marks this clone as medium-sized. CDR3 DNA (partial): TGTGCCAGCAGCCCGAAAACTAGCGGGACGACAGATACG. Translating gives CASSPKTSGTTDT. The complete CDR3 protein is CASSPKTSGTTDTQYF. This sequence joins TRBV7-3 and TRBJ2-3; TRBD2 matches 10 bases. The read terminates 3 residues before the CDR3 end, so the remaining end is supplied by the germline J gene. The CDR3 loop spans 16 amino acids. V was clipped by 5 bases and J by 3 bases; unmatched bases: 8. Germline assignment: CDR1 SGHTA and CDR2 FQGTGA. Using reference TRBV7-3 and TRBJ2-3 for the parts outside the CDR3, the full variable domain is GAGVSQTPSNKVTEKGKYVELRCDPISGHTALYWYRQSLGQGPEFLIYFQGTGAADDSGLPNDRFFAVRPEGSVSTLKIQRTERGDSAVYLCASSPKTSGTTDTQYFGPGTRLTVL.

About this clone itself: The read ends 3 residues early relative to the CDR3; the germline J gene fills the gap. The rearrangement joins TRBV2 to TRBJ2-1; the match to TRBD2 covers 7 bases. Germline lookup yields CDR1 SNHLY and CDR2 FYNNEI. The V segment lost 6 bases and the J segment 1 base; nucleotides outside the gene matches: 9. The CDR3 consists of 16 residues. The sequenced part of the CDR3 DNA is TGTGCCAGCAGAGCAAGCGGGGAGGCTTCCTACAATGAG. Translation gives CASRASGEASYNE. The whole CDR3 protein is CASRASGEASYNEQFF.

Incomplete CDR3 DNA: TGTGCCAGCAGCTCCTCCGGGACTAGCGGCTACAATGAG. Protein sequence: CASSSSGTSGYNE. The complete CDR3 sequence is CASSSSGTSGYNEQFF. The chain combines TRBV28 with TRBJ2-1; TRBD2 aligns across 11 bases. From the germline J gene comes the end of the CDR3, since the read stops 3 residues before it. J gave up 3 bases and V 6 bases, and 7 bases lay outside the gene matches. Germline V gene lookup returns CDR1 MDHEN and CDR2 SYDVKM. The CDR3 sequence is 16 residues long.

A word on this clone: The read ends 3 residues before the CDR3 terminus; that terminus is restored from the germline J gene. The genes are TRBV14 and TRBJ1-2; D might be TRBD1 (6 bases). The V and J ends lost 4 bases and 5 bases respectively, with 20 bases between them. The CDR3 extends over 16 amino acids. The germline CDR1 and CDR2 sequences are SGHDN and FVKESK. This CDR3 reads CASSPRQRTVEYGYTF. The covered CDR3 bases are TGTGCCAGCAGCCCCCGCCAGCGGACAGTAGAATATGGC.

In the case of this clone: Read coverage stops 3 residues before the CDR3 terminus; the germline J gene supplies the remainder. This chain uses TRBV2 with TRBJ1-1; the match to TRBD1 covers 8 bases. Unmatched junction bases numbered 8, after V lost 8 bases and J lost 0 bases. The CDR3 spans 15 residues. Germline-derived CDR1 and CDR2 are SNHLY and FYNNEI. This chain's CDR3 is CASGFSTGVNTEAFF. Incomplete CDR3 DNA: TGTGCCAGCGGCTTTTCGACAGGGGTGAACACTGAA.

About this clone itself: The read terminates 3 residues ahead of where the CDR3 ends, so the germline J gene completes it. The rearrangement joins TRBV20-1 to TRBJ2-5; D is perhaps TRBD1 (5 bases). The CDR3 consists of 13 residues. The V end was cut by 5 bases, the J end by 1 base, with 11 bases between. The germline V gene has CDR1 DFQATT and CDR2 SNEGSKA (reference sequence). The DNA read from the CDR3 is TGCAGTGCTGAGAAAAGGGGCCAAGAGACC. It is translated as CSAEKRGQET. The whole CDR3 protein is CSAEKRGQETQYF.

In the case of this clone: The read ends 3 residues early relative to the CDR3; the germline J gene fills the gap. This chain connects TRBV12-3 or TRBV12-4 to TRBJ2-7, with 10 bases lining up with TRBD2. The CDR3 extends over 15 amino acids. Trimming at V came to 1 base and at J to 5 bases, leaving 5 bases not matched to a gene. CDR3 DNA, as far as it was read: TGTGCCAGCAGTTTAGGTACTAGCGGGACTGACGAG. It is translated as CASSLGTSGTDE. The full CDR3 sequence reads CASSLGTSGTDEQYF.

Comments on this clone: The missing CDR3 end, 3 residues past where the read stops, is filled in from the germline J gene. J is TRBJ2-7 and V is TRBV19; 12 bases map to TRBD2. The V gene end was trimmed by 2 bases and the J gene end by 5 bases; junction bases not matched to a gene: 7. Germline V gives CDR1 LNHDA, CDR2 SQIVND (reference sequence). The CDR3 consists of 16 residues. CDR3 sequence: CASSIKGLAGGDEQYF. Partial CDR3 DNA: TGTGCCAGTAGTATAAAAGGCCTAGCGGGAGGGGACGAG.

In the case of this clone: Read coverage stops 3 residues before the CDR3 terminus; the germline J gene supplies the remainder. The chain employs TRBV10-3 and TRBJ2-1; D may be TRBD1 (5 bases). The V gene's germline CDR1 is ENHRY and CDR2 SYGVKD. The CDR3 has 13 residues. The V end lost 7 bases, the J end lost 3 bases, and 10 bases lay between the germline ends. The CDR3 loop reads CAIKGSGYNEQFF. The covered CDR3 bases are TGTGCCATCAAGGGGTCGGGCTACAATGAG.